This T cell receptor (beta chain) was profiled in a study of identical twins. General study points: Researchers caution that invariant MAIT and iNKT cells could partly confound zero-insertion analyses. Recombination models fit unrelated individuals' TCR alpha sharing but underestimated twins'.

A template switching step contributed a universal primer site, while unique molecular identifiers were present in the cDNA. MiXCR, applied by TCRdb to the 5' RACE reads, yields one record per CDR3 protein. The sample lists 250,000 or so distinct CDR3 sequences, approximately 12% occurring once. CDR1 and CDR2 (germline): ENHRY, SYGVKD. Trimming cost V 5 bases and J 6 bases; bases outside gene matches: 7. The CDR3 consists of 15 residues. At least ten counts were recorded for this clonotype. Its target is unknown. This sample also belongs to another study, concerning yellow fever vaccine responses in identical twins. That study reports: It has been reported that, in twins, the vaccine T cell response seemed partly convergent and partly personalized.

J is TRBJ1-5 and V is TRBV10-3, with 10 positions matching TRBD1. Sequenced sample: memory (CD45RO+) T cells sorted from blood. The sequence was obtained from a woman in her late teens or twenties in good health. CDR3 sequence reads: CAISPGTGVGQPQHF. The CDR3 coding sequence is TGTGCCATCAGTCCCGGGACAGGGGTTGGTCAGCCCCAGCATTTT.